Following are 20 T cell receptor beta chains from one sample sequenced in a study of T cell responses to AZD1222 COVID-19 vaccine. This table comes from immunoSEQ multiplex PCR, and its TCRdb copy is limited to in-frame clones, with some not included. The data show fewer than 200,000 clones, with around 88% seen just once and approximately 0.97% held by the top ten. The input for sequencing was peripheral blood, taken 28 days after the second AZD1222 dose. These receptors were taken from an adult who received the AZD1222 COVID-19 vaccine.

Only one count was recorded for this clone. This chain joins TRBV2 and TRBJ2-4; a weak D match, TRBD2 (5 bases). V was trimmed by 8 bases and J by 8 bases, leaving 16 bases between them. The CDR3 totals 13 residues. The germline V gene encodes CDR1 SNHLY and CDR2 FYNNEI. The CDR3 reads CASARRLADIQYF. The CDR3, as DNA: TGTGCCAGCGCTAGGAGGCTTGCGGACATTCAGTACTTC.

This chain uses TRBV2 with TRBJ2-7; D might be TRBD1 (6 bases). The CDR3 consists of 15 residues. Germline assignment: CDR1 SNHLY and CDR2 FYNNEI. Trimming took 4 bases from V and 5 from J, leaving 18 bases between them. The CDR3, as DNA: TGTGCCAGCAGTGTATCTGGGGGCAATAGGCACGAGCAGTACTTC. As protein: CASSVSGGNRHEQYF.

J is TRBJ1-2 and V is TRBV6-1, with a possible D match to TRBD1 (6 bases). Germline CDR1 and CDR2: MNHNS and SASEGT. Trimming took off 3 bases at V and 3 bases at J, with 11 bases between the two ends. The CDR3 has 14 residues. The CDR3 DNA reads TGTGCCAGCAGTGAGAGGGGGGTGGACTATGGCTACACCTTC. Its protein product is CASSERGVDYGYTF.

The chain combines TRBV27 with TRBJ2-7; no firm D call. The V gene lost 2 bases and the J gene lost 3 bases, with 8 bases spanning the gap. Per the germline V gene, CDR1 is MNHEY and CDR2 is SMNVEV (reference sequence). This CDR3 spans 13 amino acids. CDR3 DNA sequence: TGTGCCAGCAGTTTAGGGCTTTACTACGAGCAGTACTTC. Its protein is CASSLGLYYEQYF.

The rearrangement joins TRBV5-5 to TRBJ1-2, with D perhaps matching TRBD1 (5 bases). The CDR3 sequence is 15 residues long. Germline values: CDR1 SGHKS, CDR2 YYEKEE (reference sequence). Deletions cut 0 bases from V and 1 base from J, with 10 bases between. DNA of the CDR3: TGTGCCAGCAGCTTGGCCCCAGGGCTTAACTATGGCTACACCTTC. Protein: CASSLAPGLNYGYTF.

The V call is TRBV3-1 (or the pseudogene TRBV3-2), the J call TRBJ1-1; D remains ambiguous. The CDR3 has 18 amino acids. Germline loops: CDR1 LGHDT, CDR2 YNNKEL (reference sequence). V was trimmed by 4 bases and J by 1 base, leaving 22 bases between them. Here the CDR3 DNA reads TGTGCCAGCAGCCCGGCCGGGCAGCTCAAGACACAGAACACTGAAGCTTTCTTT. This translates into CASSPAGQLKTQNTEAFF.

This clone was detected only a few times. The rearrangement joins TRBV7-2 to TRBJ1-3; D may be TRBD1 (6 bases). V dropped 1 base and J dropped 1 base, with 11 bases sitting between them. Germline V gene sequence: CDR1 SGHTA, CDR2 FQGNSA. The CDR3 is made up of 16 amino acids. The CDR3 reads CASSLGPGASGNTIYF. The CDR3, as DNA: TGTGCCAGCAGCTTAGGTCCAGGGGCATCTGGAAACACCATATATTTT.

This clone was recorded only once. CDR3 bases: TGTGCCAGCAGCCAAGATAGGCAAAGAAATGAAAAACTGTTTTTT. Protein sequence: CASSQDRQRNEKLFF. The chain links TRBV14 to TRBJ1-4; unclear D gene. Trimming removed 0 bases from V and 5 bases from J, with 10 bases in between. CDR3 length: 15 amino acids. Per germline, CDR1 SGHDN and CDR2 FVKESK.

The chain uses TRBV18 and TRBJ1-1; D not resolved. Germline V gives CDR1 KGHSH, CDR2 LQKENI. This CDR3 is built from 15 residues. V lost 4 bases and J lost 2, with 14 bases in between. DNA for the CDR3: TGTGCCAGCTCACTACTCGGCGTCGAAAACACTGAAGCTTTCTTT. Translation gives CASSLLGVENTEAFF. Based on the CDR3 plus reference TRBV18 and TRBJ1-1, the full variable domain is NAGVMQNPRHLVRRRGQEARLRCSPMKGHSHVYWYRQLPEEGLKFMVYLQKENIIDESGMPKERFSAEFPKEGPSILRIQQVVRGDSAAYFCASSLLGVENTEAFFGQGTRLTVV.

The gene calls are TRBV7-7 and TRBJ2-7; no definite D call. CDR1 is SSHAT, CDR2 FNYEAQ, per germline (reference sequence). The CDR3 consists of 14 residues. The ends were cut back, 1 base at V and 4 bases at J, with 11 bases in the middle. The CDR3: CASSLGSGDYEQYF. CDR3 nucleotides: TGTGCCAGCAGCTTAGGATCAGGAGATTACGAGCAGTACTTC.

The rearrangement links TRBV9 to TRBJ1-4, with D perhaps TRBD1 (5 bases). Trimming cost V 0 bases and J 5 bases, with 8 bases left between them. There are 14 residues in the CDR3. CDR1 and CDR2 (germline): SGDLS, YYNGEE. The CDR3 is CASSVEGRNEKLFF. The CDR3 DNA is TGTGCCAGCAGCGTAGAGGGACGGAATGAAAAACTGTTTTTT. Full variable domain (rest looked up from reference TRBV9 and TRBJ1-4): DSGVTQTPKHLITATGQRVTLRCSPRSGDLSVYWYQQSLDQGLQFLIQYYNGEERAKGNILERFSAQQFPDLHSELNLSSLELGDSALYFCASSVEGRNEKLFFGSGTQLSVL.

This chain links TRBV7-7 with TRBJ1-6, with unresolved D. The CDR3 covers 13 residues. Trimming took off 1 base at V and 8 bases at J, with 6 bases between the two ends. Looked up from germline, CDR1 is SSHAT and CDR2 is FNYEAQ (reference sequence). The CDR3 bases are TGTGCCAGCAGCTTAGATAGCTATTCACCCCTCCACTTT. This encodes CASSLDSYSPLHF.

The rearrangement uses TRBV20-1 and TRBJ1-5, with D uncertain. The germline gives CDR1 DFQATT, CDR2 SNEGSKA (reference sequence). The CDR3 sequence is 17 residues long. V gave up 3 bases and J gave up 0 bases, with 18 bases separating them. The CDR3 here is CSASSGSAGYSNQPQHF. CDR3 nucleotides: TGCAGTGCTAGTTCGGGCAGCGCGGGATATAGCAATCAGCCCCAGCATTTT.

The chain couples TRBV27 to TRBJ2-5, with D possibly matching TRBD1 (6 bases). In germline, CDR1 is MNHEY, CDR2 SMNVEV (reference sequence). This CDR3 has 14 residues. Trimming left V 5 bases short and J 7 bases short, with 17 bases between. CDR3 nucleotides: TGTGCCAGCAGTGCCGGGACAACTAAGAGGACCCAGTACTTC. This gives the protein CASSAGTTKRTQYF.

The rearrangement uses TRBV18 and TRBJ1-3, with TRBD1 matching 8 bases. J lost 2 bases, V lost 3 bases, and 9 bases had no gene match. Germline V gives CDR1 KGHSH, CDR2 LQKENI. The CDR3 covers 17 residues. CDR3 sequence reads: CASSPTGALKTGNTIYF. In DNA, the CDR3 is TGTGCCAGCTCACCGACAGGGGCCCTAAAGACTGGAAACACCATATATTTT.

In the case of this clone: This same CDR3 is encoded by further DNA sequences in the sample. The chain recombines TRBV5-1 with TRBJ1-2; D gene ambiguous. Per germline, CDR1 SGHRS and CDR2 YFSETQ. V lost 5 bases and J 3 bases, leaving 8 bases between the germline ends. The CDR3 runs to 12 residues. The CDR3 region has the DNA TGCGCCAGCAGAGAGACGGACTATGGCTACACCTTC. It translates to CASRETDYGYTF.

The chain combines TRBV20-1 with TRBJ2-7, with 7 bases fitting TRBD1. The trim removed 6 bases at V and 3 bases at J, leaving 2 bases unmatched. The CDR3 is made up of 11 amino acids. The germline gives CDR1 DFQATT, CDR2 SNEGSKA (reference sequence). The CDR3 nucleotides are TGCAGTGCGAACAGGGGCTACGAGCAGTACTTC. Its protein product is CSANRGYEQYF.

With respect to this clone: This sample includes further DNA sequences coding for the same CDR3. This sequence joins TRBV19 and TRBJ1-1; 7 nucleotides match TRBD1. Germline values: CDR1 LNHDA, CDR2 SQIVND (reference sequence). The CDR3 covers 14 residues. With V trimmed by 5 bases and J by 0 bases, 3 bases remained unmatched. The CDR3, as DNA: TGTGCCAGTAGTCCCGGGACAGTGAACACTGAAGCTTTCTTT. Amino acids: CASSPGTVNTEAFF.

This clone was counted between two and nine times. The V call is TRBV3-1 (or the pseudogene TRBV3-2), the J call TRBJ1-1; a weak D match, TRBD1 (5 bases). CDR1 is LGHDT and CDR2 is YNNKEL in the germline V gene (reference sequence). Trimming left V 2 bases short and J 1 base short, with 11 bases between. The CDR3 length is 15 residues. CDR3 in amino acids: CASSQYGTPNTEAFF. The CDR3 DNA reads TGTGCCAGCAGCCAATACGGGACGCCGAACACTGAAGCTTTCTTT.

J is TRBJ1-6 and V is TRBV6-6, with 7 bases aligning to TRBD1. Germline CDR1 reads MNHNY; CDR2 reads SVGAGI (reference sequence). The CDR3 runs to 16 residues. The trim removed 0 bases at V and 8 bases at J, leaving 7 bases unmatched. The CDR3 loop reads CASSYSGRGSDSPLHF. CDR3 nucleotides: TGTGCCAGCAGTTACTCTGGCAGGGGGTCGGATTCACCCCTCCACTTT.